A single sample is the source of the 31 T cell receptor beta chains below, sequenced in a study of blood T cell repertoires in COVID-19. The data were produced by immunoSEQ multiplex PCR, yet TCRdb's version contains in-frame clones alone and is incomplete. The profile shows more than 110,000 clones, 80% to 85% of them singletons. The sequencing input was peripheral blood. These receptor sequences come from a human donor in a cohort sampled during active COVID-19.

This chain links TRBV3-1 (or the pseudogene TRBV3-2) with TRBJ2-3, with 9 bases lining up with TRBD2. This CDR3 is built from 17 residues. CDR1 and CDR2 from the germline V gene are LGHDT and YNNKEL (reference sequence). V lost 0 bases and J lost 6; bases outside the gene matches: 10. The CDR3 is CASSQDAIAGAWDTQYF. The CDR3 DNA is TGTGCCAGCAGCCAAGATGCGATAGCGGGGGCCTGGGATACGCAGTATTTT.

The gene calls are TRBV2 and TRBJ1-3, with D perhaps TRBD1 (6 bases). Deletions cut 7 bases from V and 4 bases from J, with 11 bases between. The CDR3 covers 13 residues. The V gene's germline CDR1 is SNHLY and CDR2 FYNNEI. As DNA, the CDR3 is TGTGCCAGCAAGAAGGACAGCGGAAACACCATATATTTT. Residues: CASKKDSGNTIYF. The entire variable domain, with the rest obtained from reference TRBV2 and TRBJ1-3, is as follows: EPEVTQTPSHQVTQMGQEVILRCVPISNHLYFYWYRQILGQKVEFLVSFYNNEISEKSEIFDDQFSVERPDGSNFTLKIRSTKLEDSAMYFCASKKDSGNTIYFGEGSWLTVV.

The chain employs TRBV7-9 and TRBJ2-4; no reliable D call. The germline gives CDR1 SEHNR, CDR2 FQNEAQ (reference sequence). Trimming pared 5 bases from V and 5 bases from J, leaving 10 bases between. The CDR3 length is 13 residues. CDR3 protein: CASSREVQNIQYF. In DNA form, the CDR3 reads TGTGCCAGCAGCCGAGAGGTCCAAAACATTCAGTACTTC.

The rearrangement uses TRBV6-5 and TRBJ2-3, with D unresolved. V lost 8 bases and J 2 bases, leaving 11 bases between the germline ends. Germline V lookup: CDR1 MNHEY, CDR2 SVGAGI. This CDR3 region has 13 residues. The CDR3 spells CASARRDTDTQYF. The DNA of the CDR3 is TGTGCCAGCGCTAGGAGAGACACAGATACGCAGTATTTT.

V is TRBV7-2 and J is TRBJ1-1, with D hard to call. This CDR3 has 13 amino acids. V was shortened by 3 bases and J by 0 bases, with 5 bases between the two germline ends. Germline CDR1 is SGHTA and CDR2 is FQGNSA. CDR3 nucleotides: TGTGCCAGCAGCTTTCTGTTGAACACTGAAGCTTTCTTT. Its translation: CASSFLLNTEAFF.

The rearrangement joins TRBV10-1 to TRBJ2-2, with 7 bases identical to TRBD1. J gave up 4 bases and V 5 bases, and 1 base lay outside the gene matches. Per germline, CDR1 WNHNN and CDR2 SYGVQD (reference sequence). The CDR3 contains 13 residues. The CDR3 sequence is CASSNRGTGELFF. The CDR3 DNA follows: TGCGCCAGCAGTAACAGGGGCACCGGGGAGCTGTTTTTT.

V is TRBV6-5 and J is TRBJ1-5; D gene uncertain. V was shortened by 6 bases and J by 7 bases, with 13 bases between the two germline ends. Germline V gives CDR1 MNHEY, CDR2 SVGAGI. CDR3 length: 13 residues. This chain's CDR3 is CASRAWASQPQHF. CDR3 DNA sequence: TGTGCCAGCAGAGCCTGGGCGTCACAGCCCCAGCATTTT.

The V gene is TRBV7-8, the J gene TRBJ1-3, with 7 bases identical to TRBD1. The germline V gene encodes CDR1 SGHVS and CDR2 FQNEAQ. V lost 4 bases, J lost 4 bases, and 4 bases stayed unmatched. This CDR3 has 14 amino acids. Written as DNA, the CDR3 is TGTGCCAGCAGCTACAGGGGAGCGGGAAACACCATATATTTT. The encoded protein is CASSYRGAGNTIYF.

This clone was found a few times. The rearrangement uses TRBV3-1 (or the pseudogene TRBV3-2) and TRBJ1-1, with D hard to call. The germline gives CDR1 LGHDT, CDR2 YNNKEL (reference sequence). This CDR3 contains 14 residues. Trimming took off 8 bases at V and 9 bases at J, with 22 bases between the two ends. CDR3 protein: CASLLSSGLNQAFF. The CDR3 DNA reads TGTGCCAGCCTACTCTCGTCGGGGTTGAACCAAGCTTTCTTT.

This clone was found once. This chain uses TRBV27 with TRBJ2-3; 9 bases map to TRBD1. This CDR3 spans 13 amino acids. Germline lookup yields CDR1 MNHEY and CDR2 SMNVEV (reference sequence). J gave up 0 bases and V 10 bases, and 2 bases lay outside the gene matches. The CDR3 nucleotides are TGTGCCATTGGACAGGGGAGCACAGATACGCAGTATTTT. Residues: CAIGQGSTDTQYF.

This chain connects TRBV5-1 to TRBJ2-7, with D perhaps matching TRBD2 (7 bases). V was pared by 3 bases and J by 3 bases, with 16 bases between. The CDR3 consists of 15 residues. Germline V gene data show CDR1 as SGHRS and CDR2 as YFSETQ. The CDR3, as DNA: TGCGCCAGCAGCTCGATAGGGGGGGGGCGCTACGAGCAGTACTTC. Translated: CASSSIGGGRYEQYF.

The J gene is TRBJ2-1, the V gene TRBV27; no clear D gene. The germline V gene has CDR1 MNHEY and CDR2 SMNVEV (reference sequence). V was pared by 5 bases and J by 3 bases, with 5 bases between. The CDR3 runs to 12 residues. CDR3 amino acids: CASSPNYNEQFF. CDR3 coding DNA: TGTGCCAGCAGTCCAAACTACAATGAGCAGTTCTTC.

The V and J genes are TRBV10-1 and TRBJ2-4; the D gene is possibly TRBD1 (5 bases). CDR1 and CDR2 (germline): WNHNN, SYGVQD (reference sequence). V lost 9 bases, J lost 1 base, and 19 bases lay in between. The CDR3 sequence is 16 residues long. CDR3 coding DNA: TGCGCCAGTCCGTCCAGGGTAGGGTTGGCCAAAAACATTCAGTACTTC. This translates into CASPSRVGLAKNIQYF.

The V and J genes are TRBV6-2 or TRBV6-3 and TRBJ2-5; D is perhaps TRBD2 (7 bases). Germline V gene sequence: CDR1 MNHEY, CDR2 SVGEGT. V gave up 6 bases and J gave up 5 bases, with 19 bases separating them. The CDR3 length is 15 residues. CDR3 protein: CASSSRGGSRETQYF. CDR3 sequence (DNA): TGTGCCAGCAGCTCACGCGGGGGCTCCCGGGAGACCCAGTACTTC.

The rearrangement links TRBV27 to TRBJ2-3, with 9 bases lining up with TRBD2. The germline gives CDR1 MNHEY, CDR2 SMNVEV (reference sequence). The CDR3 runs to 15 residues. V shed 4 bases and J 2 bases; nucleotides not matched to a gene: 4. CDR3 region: CASSSLAGNTDTQYF. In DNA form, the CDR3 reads TGTGCCAGCAGTTCCCTAGCGGGGAACACAGATACGCAGTATTTT.

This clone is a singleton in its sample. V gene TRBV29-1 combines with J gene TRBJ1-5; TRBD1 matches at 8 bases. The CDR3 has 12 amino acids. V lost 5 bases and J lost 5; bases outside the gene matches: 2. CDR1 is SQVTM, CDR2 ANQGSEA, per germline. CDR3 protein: CSVKTGDQPQHF. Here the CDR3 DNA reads TGCAGCGTTAAGACAGGGGATCAGCCCCAGCATTTT.

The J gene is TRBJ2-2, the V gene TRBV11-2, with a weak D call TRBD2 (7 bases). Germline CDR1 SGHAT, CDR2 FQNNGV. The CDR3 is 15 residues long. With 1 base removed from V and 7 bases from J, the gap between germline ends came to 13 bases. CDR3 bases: TGTGCCAGCAGCTTAGCCGGGGGGCAAGGCGGGGAGCTGTTTTTT. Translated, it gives CASSLAGGQGGELFF.

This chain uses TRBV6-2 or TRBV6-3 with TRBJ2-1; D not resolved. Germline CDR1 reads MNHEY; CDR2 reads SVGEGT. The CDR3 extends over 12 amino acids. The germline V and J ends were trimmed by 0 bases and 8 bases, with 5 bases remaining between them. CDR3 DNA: TGTGCCAGCAGTTACTCTATCGATGAGCAGTTCTTC. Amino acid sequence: CASSYSIDEQFF.

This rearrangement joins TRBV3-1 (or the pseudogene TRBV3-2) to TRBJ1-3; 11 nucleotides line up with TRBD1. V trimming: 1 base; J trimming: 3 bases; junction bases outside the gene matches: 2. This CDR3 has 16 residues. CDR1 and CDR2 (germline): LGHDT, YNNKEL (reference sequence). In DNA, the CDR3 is TGTGCCAGCAGCCAAGTGGACAGGGGGCTTGGAAACACCATATATTTT. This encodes CASSQVDRGLGNTIYF.

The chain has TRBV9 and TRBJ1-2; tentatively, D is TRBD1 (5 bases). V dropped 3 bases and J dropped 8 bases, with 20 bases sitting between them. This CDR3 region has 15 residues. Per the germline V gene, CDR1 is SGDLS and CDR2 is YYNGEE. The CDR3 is CASSANRGGIGGYTF. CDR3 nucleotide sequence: TGTGCCAGCAGCGCAAATCGTGGGGGGATCGGCGGCTACACCTTC.

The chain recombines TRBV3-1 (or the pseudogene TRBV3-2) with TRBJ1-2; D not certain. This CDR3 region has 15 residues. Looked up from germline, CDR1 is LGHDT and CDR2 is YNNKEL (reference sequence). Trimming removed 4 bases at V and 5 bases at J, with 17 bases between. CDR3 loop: CASSRRAWEGYGYTF. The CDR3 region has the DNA TGTGCCAGCAGCCGGAGGGCGTGGGAAGGGTATGGCTACACCTTC.

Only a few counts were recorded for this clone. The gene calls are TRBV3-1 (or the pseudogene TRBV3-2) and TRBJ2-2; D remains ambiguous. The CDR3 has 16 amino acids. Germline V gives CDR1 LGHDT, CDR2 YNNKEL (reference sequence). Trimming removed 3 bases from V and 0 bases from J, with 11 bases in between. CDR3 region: CASSQHRRTNTGELFF. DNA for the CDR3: TGTGCCAGCAGCCAGCACAGACGGACGAACACCGGGGAGCTGTTTTTT.

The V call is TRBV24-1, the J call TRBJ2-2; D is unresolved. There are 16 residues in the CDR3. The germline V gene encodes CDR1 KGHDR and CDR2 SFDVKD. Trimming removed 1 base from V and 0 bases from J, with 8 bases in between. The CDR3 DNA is TGTGCCACCAGTGATTTCTGGGCAGCGAACACCGGGGAGCTGTTTTTT. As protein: CATSDFWAANTGELFF.

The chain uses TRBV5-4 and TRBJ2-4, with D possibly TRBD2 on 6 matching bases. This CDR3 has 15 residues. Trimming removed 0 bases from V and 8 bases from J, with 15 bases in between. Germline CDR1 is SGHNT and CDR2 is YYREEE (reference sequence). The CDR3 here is CASSLAKNPGDIQYF. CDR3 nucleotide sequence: TGTGCCAGCAGCTTGGCCAAAAATCCGGGGGACATTCAGTACTTC. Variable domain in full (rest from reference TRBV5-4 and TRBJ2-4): ETGVTQSPTHLIKTRGQQVTLRCSSQSGHNTVSWYQQALGQGPQFIFQYYREEENGRGNFPPRFSGLQFPNYSSELNVNALELDDSALYLCASSLAKNPGDIQYFGAGTRLSVL.

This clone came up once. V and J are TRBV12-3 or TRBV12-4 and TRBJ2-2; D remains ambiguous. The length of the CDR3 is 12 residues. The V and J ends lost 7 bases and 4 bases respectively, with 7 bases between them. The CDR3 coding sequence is TGTGCCAGCACCTTATTCACCGGGGAGCTGTTTTTT. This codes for CASTLFTGELFF.

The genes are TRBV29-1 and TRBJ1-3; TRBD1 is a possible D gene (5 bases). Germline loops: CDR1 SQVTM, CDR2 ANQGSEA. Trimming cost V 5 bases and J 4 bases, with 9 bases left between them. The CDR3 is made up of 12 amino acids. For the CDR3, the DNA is TGCAGCGTTTTGCACAGGGGAAACACCATATATTTT. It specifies CSVLHRGNTIYF.

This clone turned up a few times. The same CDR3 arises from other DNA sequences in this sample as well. The CDR3 is CASSPTGGYGYTF. The CDR3 nucleotides read TGTGCCAGCAGCCCGACAGGGGGCTATGGCTACACCTTC. The rearrangement links TRBV3-1 (or the pseudogene TRBV3-2) to TRBJ1-2; 9 nucleotides line up with TRBD1. Germline CDR1 and CDR2: LGHDT and YNNKEL (reference sequence). The J segment lost 4 bases and the V segment lost 4 bases, leaving 1 base of the junction unmatched. The CDR3 consists of 13 residues.

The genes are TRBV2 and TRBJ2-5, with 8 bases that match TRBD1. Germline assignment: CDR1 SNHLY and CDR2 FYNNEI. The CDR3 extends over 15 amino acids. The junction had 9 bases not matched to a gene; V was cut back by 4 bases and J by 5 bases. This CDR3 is CASSVPRGRDETQYF. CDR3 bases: TGTGCCAGCAGTGTGCCCAGGGGGCGGGATGAGACCCAGTACTTC.

CDR3 amino acids: CASSTRRELFF. The CDR3 DNA reads TGTGCCAGCAGTACGAGGAGGGAGCTGTTTTTT. The chain links TRBV12-3 or TRBV12-4 to TRBJ2-2; D uncertain. Trimming shortened V by 5 bases and J by 9 bases, and 7 bases separated the two germline ends. The CDR3 is 11 residues long.

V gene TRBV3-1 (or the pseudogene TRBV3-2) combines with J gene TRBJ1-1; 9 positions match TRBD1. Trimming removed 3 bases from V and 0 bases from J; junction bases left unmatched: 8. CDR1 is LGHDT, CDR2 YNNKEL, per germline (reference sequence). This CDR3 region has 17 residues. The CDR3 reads CASSHGTGIFMNTEAFF. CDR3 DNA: TGTGCCAGCAGCCATGGGACAGGGATTTTTATGAACACTGAAGCTTTCTTT.

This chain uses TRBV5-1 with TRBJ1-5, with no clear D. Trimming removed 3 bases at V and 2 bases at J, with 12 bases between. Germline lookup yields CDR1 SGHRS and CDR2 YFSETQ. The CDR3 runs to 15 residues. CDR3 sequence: CASSWGPEGNQPQHF. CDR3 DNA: TGCGCCAGCAGCTGGGGTCCGGAGGGCAATCAGCCCCAGCATTTT.